Following are 6 T cell receptor beta chains from one sample sequenced in a study of T-cell reconstitution after alpha-beta-depleted transplantation in children. Using unique molecular identifiers, the investigators prepared the TCRbeta library. TCRdb re-analysed the PCR reads in MiXCR, keeping a single row per CDR3 protein. Among around 90,000 distinct CDR3 sequences listed, roughly a sixth were seen once. Sequencing used PBMCs, mostly from graft donor cells, obtained 180 days after TCRalphabeta/CD19-depleted stem cell transplant. Receptor source: a male patient aged 2-10 years who had a stem cell transplant for acute lymphoblastic leukemia, so the T cells may come from the graft donor.

There are a few counts of this clonotype. The chain uses TRBV3-1 and TRBJ2-7; 7 positions match TRBD2. Unmatched junction bases numbered 7, after V lost 0 bases and J lost 2 bases. CDR3 size: 16 residues. Germline V gives CDR1 LGHDT, CDR2 YNNKEL (reference sequence). The CDR3 sequence is CASSQDLGGLAYEQYF. In DNA form, the CDR3 reads TGTGCCAGCAGCCAAGATCTAGGCGGACTAGCCTACGAGCAGTACTTC.

This clonotype occurred a few times. Mismatch with germline at one junction end may stem from a read error. V and J are TRBV5-1 and TRBJ2-1; D may be TRBD1 or TRBD2 (5 bases each). The CDR3 contains 15 residues. CDR1 and CDR2 from the germline V gene are SGHRS and YFSETQ. The CDR3 region is CASSLAGTSNNEQFF. As DNA, the CDR3 is TGCGCCAGCAGCTTGGCCGGGACCTCCAACAATGAGCAGTTCTTC.

The V and J genes are TRBV7-6 and TRBJ1-5; D is undetermined. The CDR3 length is 14 residues. CDR1 and CDR2 from the germline V gene are SGHVS and FNYEAQ. Trimming took off 2 bases at V and 1 base at J, with 6 bases between the two ends. The CDR3 region has the DNA TGTGCCAGCAGCTTAAGGCAGAGCAATCAGCCCCAGCATTTT. Its protein product is CASSLRQSNQPQHF.

This clonotype has more than one count but fewer than ten. The J gene is TRBJ2-1, the V gene TRBV29-1; unclear D gene. The V end lost 6 bases, the J end lost 5 bases, and 11 bases lay between the germline ends. The CDR3 runs to 12 residues. Germline V gene data show CDR1 as SQVTM and CDR2 as ANQGSEA. In DNA form, the CDR3 reads TGCAGCGTGGCACCGGGCAACAATGAGCAGTTCTTC. This sequence encodes CSVAPGNNEQFF.

This chain links TRBV20-1 with TRBJ2-7; 9 positions match TRBD1. The CDR3 contains 14 residues. Germline V gene sequence: CDR1 DFQATT, CDR2 SNEGSKA (reference sequence). V trimming: 0 bases; J trimming: 6 bases; junction bases outside the gene matches: 6. The CDR3 loop reads CSARDEQGALEQYF. The CDR3 DNA is TGCAGTGCTAGAGACGAACAGGGGGCTCTCGAGCAGTACTTC.

The V gene is TRBV20-1, the J gene TRBJ2-7, with 7 bases aligning to TRBD2. J was trimmed by 2 bases and V by 3 bases; bases with no gene match: 7. The CDR3 has 14 residues. The germline V gene encodes CDR1 DFQATT and CDR2 SNEGSKA (reference sequence). The CDR3 spells CSARSRGDPYEQYF. CDR3 DNA: TGCAGTGCTAGGTCCCGGGGGGACCCCTACGAGCAGTACTTC.